This T cell receptor (beta chain) stems from a study of blood T cell repertoires in COVID-19. Profiled with immunoSEQ multiplex PCR; TCRdb holds only in-frame clones, not every one. The sample shows over 200,000 clones, approximately 79% of them seen only once. The TCR was taken from a human donor in a cohort sampled during active COVID-19. The sample was peripheral blood.

CDR3 sequence: CASTETGIGTDTQYF. Written as DNA, the CDR3 is TGTGCCAGCACCGAGACAGGGATTGGCACAGATACGCAGTATTTT. This chain joins TRBV5-4 and TRBJ2-3, with TRBD1 identical over 7 bases. CDR3 length: 15 amino acids. Germline CDR1 reads SGHNT; CDR2 reads YYREEE (reference sequence). V trimming: 6 bases; J trimming: 1 base; junction bases outside the gene matches: 8.